This record covers a single T cell receptor beta chain. Its antigen is not yet known. No much larger clonotype is one base removed from it; base qualities were not supplied. The sample originates from a study of shared clonotypes between healthy human individuals (dated by TCRdb to 2020 to 2021). General notes on the study: Three men and a couple of women, aged 18 to 49 years, made up the cohort. Per donor, three plates each were used for CD4 naive and CD4 memory, two for CD8 naive, and one for CD8 memory. To estimate repertoire size and how much clonotype sharing occurs between individuals, the study deeply sequenced the blood TCR repertoires of 4 to 6 healthy adults. Libraries were prepared and TCR repertoires were sequenced by different laboratories using diverse techniques, in order to increase sequencing depth and limit assay-specific biases. Leukapheresis yielded between about 0.94 and 8.9 billion PBMCs per donor.

The research as a whole found: Only blood was sampled, and tissue TCR repertoires likely differ from those in blood. Even with the large sequencing depth, rarefaction of the sorted-subset datasets indicated that sequencing was incomplete. The genetic and exposure-history diversity represented was limited by the small number of donors. Pairwise subsampling led to the expectation that sequencing depth would affect the degree of clonotype sharing among donors. When a few donors were compared, the shared fraction of clonotypes was 5% to 6.5% for naive CD4, less than 4% for naive CD8, 2% to 2.5% for memory CD4, and roughly 0.43% for memory CD8. Naive subsets generally had larger estimated clonotype richness than memory subsets. Compared with non-shared clonotypes, the clonotypes found in all four sorted-subset donors had higher generation probabilities.

Using the deep immunoSEQ assay, multiplex PCR amplified TCR CDR3 regions from genomic DNA. Extracted genomic DNA from each cell subset was distributed evenly across all wells of several immunoSEQ 96-well plates, and each plate was treated as a replicate. For sorted subsets, roughly 200 ng of genomic DNA, equivalent to roughly 30,000 T cell genomes, went into each replicate PCR. Purified libraries were quantified with a Qubit 3.0 fluorometer, sized on a Bioanalyzer 2100, and re-quantified with the KAPA Library Quantification kit. Each immunoSEQ 96-well plate was sequenced on its own single-read 150-cycle Illumina NextSeq 550 flow cell. As for the original processing: The immunoSEQ output contained only junctional sequences without quality scores, so filtering could not match that applied to full-length reads. Sequences were annotated with PyIR, a Python wrapper for IgBLAST v1.9, using IMGT germline references to assign V/J genes and CDR3. Any read was removed if the V/J assignment was weak (E-value above 1e-6), the CDR3 was missing, or the read contained stop codons, out-of-frame junctions, or ambiguous translated residues. V3J clonotypes were defined as sequences sharing an identical inferred V gene, J gene, and CDR3 amino acid sequence. Percentage overlap between repertoires was calculated by dividing the number of shared unique clonotypes by the size of the smaller repertoire. Richness of each repertoire was evaluated using RTK rarefaction, the Chao1 estimator, and Recon v2.1 estimates of unobserved clonotypes. Generation probabilities for all TCRbeta clonotypes obtained by the gDNA method from a handful of donors were computed using OLGA. Held by TCRdb, this immuneACCESS table contains in-frame sequences only and omits some clones. Under half of the omission traces to an unresolved V gene where checked; the cause of the rest is unknown. Clone size and the V and J calls come from that table; the DNA yielded D and trimming. The sample table holds hundreds of thousands of clones, of which 95% to 96% were seen once. The leading ten clones occupy less than 0.13% of the sample.

For the CD8 naive samples, CD45RO-negative cells were positively selected for CCR7, yielding a CD45RA+CCR7+ population from which TemRA cells were excluded. Healthy HIV-negative adults with no recently reported acute infections or vaccinations were included as donors. All donors were Caucasian adults living in Nashville, Tennessee, USA. After blood collection by leukapheresis, PBMCs were isolated using Ficoll-Histopaque density gradient centrifugation and then cryopreserved in the vapor phase of liquid nitrogen. Purity and quantity of every magnetically sorted T cell population were checked by analytical flow cytometry. Genomic DNA was isolated from every sorted fraction and measured by UV absorbance on a Nanodrop 2000c. Trimming costs V 2 bases and J 4 bases, and their ends lie 11 bases apart. Based on the germline V gene, the CDR1 and CDR2 sequences are MGHRA and YSYEKL. From the cysteine through the phenylalanine, the CDR3 covers 14 amino acids. The CDR3 DNA has 42 bases and is translated from base 1.

This receptor was obtained from a woman aged 25 to 45 in good health. Rearrangement joined TRBV4-1 to TRBJ1-1, with the D segment identity uncertain. The source material was naive CD8+ T cells sorted from blood. The label giving this sample's cell subset or site can be read as: CD45RA+CCR7+. The nucleotide sequence reads TGCGCCAGCAGCCAACCGGGAGCGTTCACTGAAGCTTTCTTT. Translated, this gives CASSQPGAFTEAFF.